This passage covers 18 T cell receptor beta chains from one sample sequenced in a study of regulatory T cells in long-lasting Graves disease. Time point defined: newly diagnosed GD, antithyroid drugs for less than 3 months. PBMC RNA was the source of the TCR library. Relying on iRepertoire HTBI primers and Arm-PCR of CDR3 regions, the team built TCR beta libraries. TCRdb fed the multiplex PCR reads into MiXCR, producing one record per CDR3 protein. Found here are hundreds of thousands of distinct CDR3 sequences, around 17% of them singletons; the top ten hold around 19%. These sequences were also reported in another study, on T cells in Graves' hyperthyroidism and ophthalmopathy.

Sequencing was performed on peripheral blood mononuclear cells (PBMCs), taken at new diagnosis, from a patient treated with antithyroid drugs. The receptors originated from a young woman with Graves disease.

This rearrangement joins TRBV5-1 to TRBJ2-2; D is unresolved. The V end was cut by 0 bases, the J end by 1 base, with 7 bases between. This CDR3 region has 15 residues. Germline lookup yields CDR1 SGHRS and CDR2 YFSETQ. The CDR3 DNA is TGCGCCAGCAGCTTGGCGTCAAGGAACACCGGGGAGCTGTTTTTT. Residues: CASSLASRNTGELFF.

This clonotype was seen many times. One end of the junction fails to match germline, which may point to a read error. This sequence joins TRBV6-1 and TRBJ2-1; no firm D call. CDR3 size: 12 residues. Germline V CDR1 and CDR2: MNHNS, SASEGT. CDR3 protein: CASSDYDKEQFF. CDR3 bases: TGTGCCAGCAGTGACTACGACAAGGAGCAGTTCTTC.

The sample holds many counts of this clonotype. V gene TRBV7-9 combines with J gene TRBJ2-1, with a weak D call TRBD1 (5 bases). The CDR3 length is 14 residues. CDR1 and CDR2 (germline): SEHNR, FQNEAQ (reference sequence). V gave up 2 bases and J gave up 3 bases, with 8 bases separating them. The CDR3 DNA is TGTGCCAGCAGCTTATCAGGGTTCTACAATGAGCAGTTCTTC. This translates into CASSLSGFYNEQFF.

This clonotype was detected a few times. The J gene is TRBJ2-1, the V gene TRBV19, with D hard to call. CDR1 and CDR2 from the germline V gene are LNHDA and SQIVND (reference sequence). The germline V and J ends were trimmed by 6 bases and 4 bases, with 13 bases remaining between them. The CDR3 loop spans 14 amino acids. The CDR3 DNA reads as TGTGCCAGTAGGAAAGGCGGAGATTACAATGAGCAGTTCTTC. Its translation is CASRKGGDYNEQFF.

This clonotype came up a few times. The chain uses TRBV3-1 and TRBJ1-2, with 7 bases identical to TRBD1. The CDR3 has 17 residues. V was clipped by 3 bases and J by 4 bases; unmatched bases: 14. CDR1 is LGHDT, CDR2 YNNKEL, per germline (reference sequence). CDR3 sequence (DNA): TGTGCCAGCAGCCAGGGTCTTCCAGGGGGTCTGGGCTATGGCTACACCTTC. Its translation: CASSQGLPGGLGYGYTF.

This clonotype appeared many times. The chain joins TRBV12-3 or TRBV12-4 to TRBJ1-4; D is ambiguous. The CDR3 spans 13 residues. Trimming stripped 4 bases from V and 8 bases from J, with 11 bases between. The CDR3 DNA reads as TGTGCCAGCAGTTATAGAGAAAGGGAAAAACTGTTTTTT. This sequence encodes CASSYREREKLFF.

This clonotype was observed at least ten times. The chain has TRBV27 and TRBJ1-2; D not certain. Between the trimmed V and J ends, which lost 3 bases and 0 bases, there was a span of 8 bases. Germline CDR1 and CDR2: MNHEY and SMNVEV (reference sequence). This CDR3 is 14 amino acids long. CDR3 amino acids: CASSLAFANYGYTF. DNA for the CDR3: TGTGCCAGCAGTTTGGCCTTCGCTAACTATGGCTACACCTTC.

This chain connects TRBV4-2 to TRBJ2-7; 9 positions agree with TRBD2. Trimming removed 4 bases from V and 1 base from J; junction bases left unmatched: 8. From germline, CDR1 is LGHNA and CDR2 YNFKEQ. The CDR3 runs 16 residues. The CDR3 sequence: CASSLFLAGSSYEQYF. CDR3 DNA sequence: TGTGCCAGCAGCCTTTTCCTAGCGGGATCTTCCTACGAGCAGTACTTC.

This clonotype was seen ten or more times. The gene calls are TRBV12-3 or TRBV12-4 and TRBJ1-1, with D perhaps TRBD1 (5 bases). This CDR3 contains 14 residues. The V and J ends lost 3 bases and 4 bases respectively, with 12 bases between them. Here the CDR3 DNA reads TGTGCCAGCAGTTTTAGGTACCAGGGCACTGAAGCTTTCTTT. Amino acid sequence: CASSFRYQGTEAFF.

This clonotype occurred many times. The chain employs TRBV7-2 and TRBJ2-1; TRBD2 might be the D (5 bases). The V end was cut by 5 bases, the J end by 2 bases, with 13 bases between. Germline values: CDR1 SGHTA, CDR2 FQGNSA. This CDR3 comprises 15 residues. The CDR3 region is CASSRAGGTYNEQFF. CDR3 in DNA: TGTGCCAGCAGCCGGGCGGGTGGGACCTACAATGAGCAGTTCTTC. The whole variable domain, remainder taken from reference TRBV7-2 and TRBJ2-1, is GAGVSQSPSNKVTEKGKDVELRCDPISGHTALYWYRQSLGQGLEFLIYFQGNSAPDKSGLPSDRFSAERTGGSVSTLTIQRTQQEDSAVYLCASSRAGGTYNEQFFGPGTRLTVL.

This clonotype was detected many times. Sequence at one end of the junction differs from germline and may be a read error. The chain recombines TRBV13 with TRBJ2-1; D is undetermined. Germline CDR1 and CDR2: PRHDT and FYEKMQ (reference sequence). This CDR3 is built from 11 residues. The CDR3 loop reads CASSLLSRRQF. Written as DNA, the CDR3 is TGTGCCAGCAGCTTACTGTCACGTAGGCAATTC.

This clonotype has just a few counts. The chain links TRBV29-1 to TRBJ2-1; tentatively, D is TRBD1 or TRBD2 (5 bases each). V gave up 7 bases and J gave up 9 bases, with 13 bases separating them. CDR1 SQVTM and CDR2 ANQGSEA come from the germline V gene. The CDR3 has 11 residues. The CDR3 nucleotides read TGCAGCGCGCCGGATGGGGGTGAGCAGTTCTTC. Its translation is CSAPDGGEQFF.

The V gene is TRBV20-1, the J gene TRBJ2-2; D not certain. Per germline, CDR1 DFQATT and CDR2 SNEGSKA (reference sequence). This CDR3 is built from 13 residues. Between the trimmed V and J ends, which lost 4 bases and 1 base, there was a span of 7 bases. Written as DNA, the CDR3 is TGCAGTGCTACCCTTTTGAACACCGGGGAGCTGTTTTTT. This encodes CSATLLNTGELFF.

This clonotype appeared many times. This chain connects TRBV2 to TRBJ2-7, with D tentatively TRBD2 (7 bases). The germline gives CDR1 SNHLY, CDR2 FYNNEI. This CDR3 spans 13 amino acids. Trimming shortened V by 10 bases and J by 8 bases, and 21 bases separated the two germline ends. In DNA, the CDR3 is TGTGCCACCAGGGTAGGACAGCGGGAACAGCAGTACTTC. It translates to CATRVGQREQQYF.

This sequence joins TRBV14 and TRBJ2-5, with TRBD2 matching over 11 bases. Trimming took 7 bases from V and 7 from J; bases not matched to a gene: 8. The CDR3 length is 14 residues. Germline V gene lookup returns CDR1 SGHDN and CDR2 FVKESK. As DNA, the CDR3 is TGTGCCAGCACCTTGACTAGCGGGATGTTGACCCAGTACTTC. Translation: CASTLTSGMLTQYF.

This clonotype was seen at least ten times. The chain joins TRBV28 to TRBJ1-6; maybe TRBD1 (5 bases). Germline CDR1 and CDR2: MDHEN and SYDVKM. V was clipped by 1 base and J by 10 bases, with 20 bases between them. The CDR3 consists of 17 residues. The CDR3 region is CASSLSGLVRRGSPLHF. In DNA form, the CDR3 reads TGTGCCAGCAGTTTATCCGGACTTGTTCGACGGGGCTCACCCCTCCACTTT.

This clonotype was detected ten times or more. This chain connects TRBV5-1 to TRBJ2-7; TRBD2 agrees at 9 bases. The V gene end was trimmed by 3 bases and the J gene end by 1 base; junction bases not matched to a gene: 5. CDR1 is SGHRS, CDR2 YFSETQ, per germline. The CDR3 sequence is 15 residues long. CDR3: CASSSTSGRSYEQYF. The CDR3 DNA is TGCGCCAGCAGCTCCACTAGCGGGCGATCCTACGAGCAGTACTTC. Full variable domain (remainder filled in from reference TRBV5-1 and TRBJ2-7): KAGVTQTPRYLIKTRGQQVTLSCSPISGHRSVSWYQQTPGQGLQFLFEYFSETQRNKGNFPGRFSGRQFSNSRSEMNVSTLELGDSALYLCASSSTSGRSYEQYFGPGTRLTVT.

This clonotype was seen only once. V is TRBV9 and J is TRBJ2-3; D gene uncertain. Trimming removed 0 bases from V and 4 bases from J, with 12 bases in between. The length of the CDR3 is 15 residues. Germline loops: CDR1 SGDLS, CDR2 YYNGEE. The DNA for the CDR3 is TGTGCCAGCAGCGTAGCTTACTTCCGTGCAGATACGCAGTATTTT. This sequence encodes CASSVAYFRADTQYF.